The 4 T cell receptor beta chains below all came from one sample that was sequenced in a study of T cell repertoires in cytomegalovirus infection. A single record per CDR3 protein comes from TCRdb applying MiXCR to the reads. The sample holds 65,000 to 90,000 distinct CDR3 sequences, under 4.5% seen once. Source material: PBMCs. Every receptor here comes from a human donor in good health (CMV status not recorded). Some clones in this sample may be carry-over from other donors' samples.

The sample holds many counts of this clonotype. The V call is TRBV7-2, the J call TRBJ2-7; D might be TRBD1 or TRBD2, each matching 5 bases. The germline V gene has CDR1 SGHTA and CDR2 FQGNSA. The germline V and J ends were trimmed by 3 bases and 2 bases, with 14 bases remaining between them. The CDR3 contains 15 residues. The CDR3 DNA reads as TGTGCCAGCAGCTTGGGACCCGAAACAGCCTACGAGCAGTACTTC. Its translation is CASSLGPETAYEQYF.

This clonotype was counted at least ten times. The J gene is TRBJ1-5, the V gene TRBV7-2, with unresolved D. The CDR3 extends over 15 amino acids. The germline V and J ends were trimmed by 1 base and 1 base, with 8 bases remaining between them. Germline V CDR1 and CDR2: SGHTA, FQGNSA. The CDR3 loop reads CASSLGADSNQPQHF. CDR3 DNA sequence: TGTGCCAGCAGCTTAGGGGCCGACAGCAATCAGCCCCAGCATTTT.

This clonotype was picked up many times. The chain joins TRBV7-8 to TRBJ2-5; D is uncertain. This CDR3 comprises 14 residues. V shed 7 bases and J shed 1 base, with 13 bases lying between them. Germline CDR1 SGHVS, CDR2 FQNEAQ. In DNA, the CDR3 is TGTGCCAGCAACCCTTCCGCATTCCAAGAGACCCAGTACTTC. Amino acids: CASNPSAFQETQYF.

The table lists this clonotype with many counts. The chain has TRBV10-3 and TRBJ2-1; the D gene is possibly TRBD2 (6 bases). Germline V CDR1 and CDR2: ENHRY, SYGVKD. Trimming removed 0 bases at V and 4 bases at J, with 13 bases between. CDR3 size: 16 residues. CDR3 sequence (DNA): TGTGCCATCAGTGAGTCCATGAGGCGGGAATACAATGAGCAGTTCTTC. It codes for CAISESMRREYNEQFF.